A selection of T cell receptor beta chains follows, all from one sample in a study of cytomegalovirus exposure and HLA in healthy donors. Method: immunoSEQ multiplex PCR; TCRdb's copy keeps in-frame clones and lacks some. Seen in this sample are over 45,000 clones; the ten most common clones hold over 2%. Sequenced: PBMCs. These receptors were obtained from a woman aged 18-30 years in good health and CMV-seronegative. Each CDR3 is given with its conserved first and last residue. D genes are given only for firm matches.

V gene: TRBV5-1; J gene: TRBJ2-1; D gene: TRBD2; CDR3 protein: CASSFTSGSDNEQFF
V gene: TRBV5-1; J gene: TRBJ1-4; D gene: .; CDR3 protein: CASSLTGTNEKLFF
V gene: TRBV10-3; J gene: TRBJ1-1; D gene: TRBD1; CDR3 protein: CAINRGNTEAFF
V gene: TRBV19; J gene: TRBJ1-5; D gene: TRBD1; CDR3 protein: CVSRPLTGRSNQPQHF
V gene: TRBV11-2; J gene: TRBJ2-5; D gene: TRBD2; CDR3 protein: CASSDLRGGGETQYF
V gene: TRBV5-6; J gene: TRBJ2-1; D gene: TRBD2; CDR3 protein: CASSLGLAGGNEQFF
V gene: TRBV7-9; J gene: TRBJ2-6; D gene: .; CDR3 protein: CASSPGSDSGANVLTF
V gene: TRBV5-6; J gene: TRBJ1-3; D gene: .; CDR3 protein: CASSHRAGGNTIYF
V gene: TRBV5-4; J gene: TRBJ1-6; D gene: .; CDR3 protein: CASSLASGMGTPLHF
V gene: TRBV9; J gene: TRBJ1-1; D gene: .; CDR3 protein: CASSVAVGGTEAFF
V gene: TRBV6-6; J gene: TRBJ1-1; D gene: TRBD1; CDR3 protein: CASRTGWNTEAFF
V gene: TRBV4-1; J gene: TRBJ1-2; D gene: .; CDR3 protein: CASSQEGNGGVGGYTF
V gene: TRBV6-5; J gene: TRBJ1-3; D gene: .; CDR3 protein: CASSYTTSVGDTIYF
V gene: TRBV7-3; J gene: TRBJ1-1; D gene: .; CDR3 protein: CASSFGGVRTEAFF
V gene: TRBV6-5; J gene: TRBJ1-2; D gene: .; CDR3 protein: CASRRRSGGSGYTF
V gene: TRBV7-8; J gene: TRBJ1-6; D gene: .; CDR3 protein: CASSLYQGSSYNSPLHF
V gene: TRBV6-6; J gene: TRBJ2-7; D gene: TRBD1; CDR3 protein: CASTGQGTYEQYF
V gene: TRBV12-5; J gene: TRBJ2-2; D gene: .; CDR3 protein: CASGEVNLGEVDTGELFF
V gene: TRBV18; J gene: TRBJ1-1; D gene: TRBD1; CDR3 protein: CASSPQAGGYNTEAFF
V gene: TRBV19; J gene: TRBJ2-1; D gene: TRBD2; CDR3 protein: CASVEREGRFHEQFF
V gene: TRBV19; J gene: TRBJ2-1; D gene: .; CDR3 protein: CASSIYPSLYNEQFF
V gene: TRBV6-5; J gene: TRBJ2-7; D gene: .; CDR3 protein: CASRTTRATYEQYF
V gene: TRBV7-9; J gene: TRBJ2-2; D gene: TRBD1; CDR3 protein: CASTTGLRLTGELFF
V gene: TRBV7-9; J gene: TRBJ1-5; D gene: .; CDR3 protein: CASSLRGFKGNIRAQHF
V gene: TRBV5-1; J gene: TRBJ2-2; D gene: .; CDR3 protein: CASSISEGGTGELFF
V gene: TRBV5-1; J gene: TRBJ2-7; D gene: .; CDR3 protein: CASSQDTAYEQYF
V gene: TRBV6-6; J gene: TRBJ1-5; D gene: .; CDR3 protein: CASSYLAGAQHQHF
V gene: TRBV5-4; J gene: TRBJ1-1; D gene: .; CDR3 protein: CASSGPLNTEAFF
V gene: TRBV5-1; J gene: TRBJ2-5; D gene: .; CDR3 protein: CASSSSSGKGGETQYF
V gene: TRBV7-7; J gene: TRBJ2-7; D gene: TRBD1; CDR3 protein: CASSDGTGGPYEQYF
V gene: TRBV6-5; J gene: TRBJ2-3; D gene: TRBD2; CDR3 protein: CASSYRAGAGTDTQYF
V gene: TRBV29-1; J gene: TRBJ2-3; D gene: .; CDR3 protein: CSVGWISTDTQYF
V gene: TRBV7-2; J gene: TRBJ1-5; D gene: .; CDR3 protein: CASSLARGNQPQHF
V gene: TRBV29-1; J gene: TRBJ1-2; D gene: TRBD1; CDR3 protein: CSVGQGASSGYTF
V gene: TRBV5-1; J gene: TRBJ2-7; D gene: TRBD1; CDR3 protein: CASSFGTVFLEQYF
V gene: TRBV29-1; J gene: TRBJ1-2; D gene: .; CDR3 protein: CSVGGQNYGYTF
V gene: TRBV5-1; J gene: TRBJ2-5; D gene: TRBD1; CDR3 protein: CASSGGTGASGETQYF
V gene: TRBV19; J gene: TRBJ1-4; D gene: .; CDR3 protein: CATRRSNEKLFF
V gene: TRBV4-1; J gene: TRBJ1-5; D gene: TRBD1; CDR3 protein: CASSQDRSGGPSSYSNQPQHF
V gene: TRBV18; J gene: TRBJ2-3; D gene: .; CDR3 protein: CASSPPEQGGGDTQYF
V gene: TRBV11-3; J gene: TRBJ2-7; D gene: .; CDR3 protein: CASSQWEYEQYF
V gene: TRBV4-1; J gene: TRBJ2-1; D gene: TRBD2; CDR3 protein: CASSQGGNEQFF
V gene: TRBV30; J gene: TRBJ1-1; D gene: .; CDR3 protein: CAWISSGGTEAFF
V gene: TRBV6-5; J gene: TRBJ2-7; D gene: .; CDR3 protein: CASSPIEGGTYEQYF
V gene: TRBV30; J gene: TRBJ1-1; D gene: TRBD1; CDR3 protein: CAWKALQGATEAFF
V gene: TRBV6-5; J gene: TRBJ1-2; D gene: TRBD1; CDR3 protein: CASSYDPQGAGGYTF
V gene: TRBV7-9; J gene: TRBJ1-4; D gene: .; CDR3 protein: CASSLGGGGDEKLFF
V gene: TRBV5-1; J gene: TRBJ2-2; D gene: .; CDR3 protein: CASSPGRGPNTGELFF
V gene: TRBV6-6; J gene: TRBJ2-1; D gene: TRBD2; CDR3 protein: CASSYWGGRSDEQFF
V gene: TRBV7-9; J gene: TRBJ1-2; D gene: TRBD1; CDR3 protein: CASSRGTGASRSYTF
V gene: TRBV28; J gene: TRBJ2-7; D gene: .; CDR3 protein: CASRGGMYEQYF
V gene: TRBV5-1; J gene: TRBJ1-2; D gene: .; CDR3 protein: CASSLGDSPNRIGYTF
V gene: TRBV7-2; J gene: TRBJ1-5; D gene: TRBD1; CDR3 protein: CASSLRGQGGSQPQHF
V gene: TRBV28; J gene: TRBJ1-2; D gene: .; CDR3 protein: CASSLVREGYTF